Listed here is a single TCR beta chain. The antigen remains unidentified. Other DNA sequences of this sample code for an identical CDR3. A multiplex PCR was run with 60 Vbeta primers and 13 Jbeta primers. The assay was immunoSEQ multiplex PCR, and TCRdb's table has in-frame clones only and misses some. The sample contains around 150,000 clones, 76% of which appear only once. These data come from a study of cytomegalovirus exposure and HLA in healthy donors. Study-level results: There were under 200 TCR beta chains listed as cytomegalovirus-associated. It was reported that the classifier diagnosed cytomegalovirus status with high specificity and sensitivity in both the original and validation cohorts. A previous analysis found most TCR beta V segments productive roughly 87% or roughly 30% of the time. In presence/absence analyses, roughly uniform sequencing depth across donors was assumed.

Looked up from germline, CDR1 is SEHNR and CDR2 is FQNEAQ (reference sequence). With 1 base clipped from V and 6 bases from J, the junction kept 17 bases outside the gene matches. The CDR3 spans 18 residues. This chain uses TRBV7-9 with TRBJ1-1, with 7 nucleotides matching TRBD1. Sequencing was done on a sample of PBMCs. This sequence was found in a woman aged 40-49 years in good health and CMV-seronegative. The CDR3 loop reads CASSLVLPPSTGEAEAFF. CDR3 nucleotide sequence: TGTGCCAGCAGCTTAGTGCTTCCACCCTCAACAGGGGAGGCTGAAGCTTTCTTT.